This T cell receptor beta chain comes out of a study of T cell responses to AZD1222 COVID-19 vaccine. Produced via immunoSEQ multiplex PCR; TCRdb's table is partial and in-frame only. The sample records about 170,000 clones, 80% to 95% being singletons. Germline V CDR1 and CDR2: SGHTA, FQGNSA. Trimming removed 2 bases at V and 7 bases at J, with 18 bases between. This CDR3 region has 16 residues. J is TRBJ2-1 and V is TRBV7-2, with D possibly called TRBD1 or TRBD2 (5 bases each). The sample was peripheral blood, taken on day 0 of AZD1222 vaccination. The TCR sequence derives from an adult in good health. This chain's CDR3 is CASSLTGTPLGNEQFF. CDR3 in DNA: TGTGCCAGCAGCTTAACCGGGACGCCCTTGGGGAATGAGCAGTTCTTC.